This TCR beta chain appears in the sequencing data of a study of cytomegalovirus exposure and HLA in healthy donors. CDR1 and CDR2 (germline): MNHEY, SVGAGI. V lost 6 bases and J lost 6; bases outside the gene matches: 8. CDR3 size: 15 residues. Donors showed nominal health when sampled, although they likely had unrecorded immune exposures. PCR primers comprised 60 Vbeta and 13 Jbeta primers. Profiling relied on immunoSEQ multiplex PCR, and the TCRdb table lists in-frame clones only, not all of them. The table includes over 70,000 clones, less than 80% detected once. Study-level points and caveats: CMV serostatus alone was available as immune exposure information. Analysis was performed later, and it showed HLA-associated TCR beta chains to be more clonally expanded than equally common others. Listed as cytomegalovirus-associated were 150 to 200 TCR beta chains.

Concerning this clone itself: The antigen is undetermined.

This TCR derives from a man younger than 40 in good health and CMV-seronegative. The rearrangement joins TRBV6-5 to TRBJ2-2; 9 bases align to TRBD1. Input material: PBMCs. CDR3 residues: CASSWTGVWAGELFF. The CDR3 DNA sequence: TGTGCCAGCAGCTGGACAGGGGTTTGGGCCGGGGAGCTGTTTTTT.